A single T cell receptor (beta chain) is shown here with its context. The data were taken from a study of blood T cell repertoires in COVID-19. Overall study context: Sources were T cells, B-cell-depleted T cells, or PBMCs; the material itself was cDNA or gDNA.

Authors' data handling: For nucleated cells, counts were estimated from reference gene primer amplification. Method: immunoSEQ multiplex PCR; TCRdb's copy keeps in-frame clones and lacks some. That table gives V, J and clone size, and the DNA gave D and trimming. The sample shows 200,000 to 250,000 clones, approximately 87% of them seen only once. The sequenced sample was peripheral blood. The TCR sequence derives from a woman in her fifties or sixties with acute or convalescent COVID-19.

The CDR3 coding sequence is TGTGCCAGCAGCGTAGACGGTGCTAGCAATCAGCCCCAGCATTTT. The encoded protein is CASSVDGASNQPQHF. This chain joins TRBV9 and TRBJ1-5; D gene ambiguous. Germline V gene data show CDR1 as SGDLS and CDR2 as YYNGEE. Trimming took 0 bases from V and 0 from J, leaving 7 bases between them. This CDR3 region has 15 residues.